Listed here are 20 T cell receptor beta chains from one sample, sequenced in a study of PD-1 blockade in classical Hodgkin lymphoma. Patients all relapsed after autologous stem cell transplantation, and there was variation in brentuximab vedotin exposure. TCRdb's copy holds only in-frame clones and misses some; the assay was immunoSEQ multiplex PCR. The table has fewer than 20,000 clones, roughly 84% seen once. Material: peripheral blood mononuclear cells (PBMCs), obtained before the second cycle of nivolumab. The source is a human donor with classical Hodgkin lymphoma.

This chain uses TRBV20-1 with TRBJ2-7; no clear D gene. The CDR3 runs 11 residues. Germline CDR1 DFQATT, CDR2 SNEGSKA (reference sequence). The V gene lost 7 bases and the J gene lost 4 bases, with 11 bases spanning the gap. CDR3 sequence reads: CSVDSVYEQYF. CDR3 in DNA: TGCAGTGTTGACTCAGTTTACGAGCAGTACTTC.

The V and J genes are TRBV9 and TRBJ1-2; D uncertain. The V end was cut by 0 bases, the J end by 4 bases, with 16 bases between. The CDR3 consists of 16 residues. Germline CDR1 SGDLS, CDR2 YYNGEE. The CDR3, as DNA: TGTGCCAGCAGCGTAGACGGGTCTCTCGGTTCCTATGGCTACACCTTC. Residues: CASSVDGSLGSYGYTF.

This clone was counted once. The chain is built from TRBV19 and TRBJ1-2; possible D gene TRBD1, 6 bases. The CDR3 runs to 14 residues. V was trimmed by 4 bases and J by 3 bases, leaving 12 bases between them. The germline CDR1 and CDR2 sequences are LNHDA and SQIVND (reference sequence). In nucleotides, the CDR3 is TGTGCCAGTAGTACGGGCAGGGGTGACTATGGCTACACCTTC. Translation: CASSTGRGDYGYTF. The entire variable domain, with the rest obtained from reference TRBV19 and TRBJ1-2, is as follows: DGGITQSPKYLFRKEGQNVTLSCEQNLNHDAMYWYRQDPGQGLRLIYYSQIVNDFQKGDIAEGYSVSREKKESFPLTVTSAQKNPTAFYLCASSTGRGDYGYTFGSGTRLTVV.

This clone showed up just once. The chain employs TRBV5-8 and TRBJ2-2; D not resolved. Looked up from germline, CDR1 is SGHTS and CDR2 is YDEGEE. The CDR3 totals 14 residues. V was clipped by 4 bases and J by 6 bases, with 13 bases between them. DNA of the CDR3: TGTGCCAGCAGCCCCCCCTCGGGTTCCGGGGAGCTGTTTTTT. As protein: CASSPPSGSGELFF.

This sequence joins TRBV7-9 and TRBJ1-3; D remains unclear. This CDR3 is 17 amino acids long. V was cut by 0 bases and J by 3 bases, with 15 bases left in between. The V gene's germline CDR1 is SEHNR and CDR2 FQNEAQ (reference sequence). The CDR3 here is CASSLARGSTGGNTIYF. The CDR3 DNA reads as TGTGCCAGCAGCTTAGCGCGTGGGAGCACGGGTGGAAACACCATATATTTT. Full variable domain (missing parts from reference TRBV7-9 and TRBJ1-3): DTGVSQNPRHKITKRGQNVTFRCDPISEHNRLYWYRQTLGQGPEFLTYFQNEAQLEKSRLLSDRFSAERPKGSFSTLEIQRTEQGDSAMYLCASSLARGSTGGNTIYFGEGSWLTVV.

V gene TRBV29-1 combines with J gene TRBJ1-4; TRBD1 aligns across 12 bases. Germline CDR1 and CDR2: SQVTM and ANQGSEA. V shed 3 bases and J 11 bases; nucleotides not matched to a gene: 4. The CDR3 spans 13 residues. CDR3 sequence (DNA): TGCAGCGTTGAGGGGACAGGGGGCATCAAACTGTTTTTT. This sequence encodes CSVEGTGGIKLFF.

The chain joins TRBV7-9 to TRBJ1-1, with a tentative D call TRBD1 (6 bases). The V end was cut by 1 base, the J end by 7 bases, with 13 bases between. The CDR3 is 14 amino acids. Germline CDR1 SEHNR, CDR2 FQNEAQ (reference sequence). The CDR3 nucleotides are TGTGCCAGCAGCTTAGTTCAGGGGCCTTTTGAAGCTTTCTTT. Translating gives CASSLVQGPFEAFF.

V is TRBV2 and J is TRBJ2-7; maybe TRBD2 (6 bases). In germline, CDR1 is SNHLY, CDR2 FYNNEI. Trimming cost V 6 bases and J 7 bases, with 13 bases left between them. CDR3 size: 12 residues. The CDR3 coding sequence is TGTGCCAGCAGGGTGGAACTAGCAGAGCAGTACTTC. Translating it yields CASRVELAEQYF.

This chain connects TRBV11-1 to TRBJ2-1, with TRBD2 identical over 7 bases. The CDR3 totals 13 residues. Trimming at V came to 3 bases and at J to 11 bases, leaving 7 bases not matched to a gene. Per germline, CDR1 SGHAT and CDR2 FQDESV (reference sequence). The CDR3: CASSFGNSGQQFF. CDR3 coding DNA: TGTGCCAGCAGCTTTGGAAATAGCGGGCAGCAGTTCTTC.

The chain has TRBV7-9 and TRBJ2-7; TRBD2 matches 13 bases. CDR1 is SEHNR, CDR2 FQNEAQ, per germline (reference sequence). This CDR3 comprises 19 residues. V shed 6 bases and J 0 bases; nucleotides not matched to a gene: 14. The CDR3 sequence: CASSKPGLAGYRSSYEQYF. As DNA, the CDR3 is TGTGCCAGCAGTAAACCGGGACTAGCGGGGTATAGGAGCTCCTACGAGCAGTACTTC.

The rearrangement uses TRBV19 and TRBJ1-5, with 11 bases that match TRBD1. CDR1 LNHDA and CDR2 SQIVND come from the germline V gene (reference sequence). This CDR3 comprises 19 residues. V lost 7 bases, J lost 0 bases, and 14 bases stayed unmatched. This CDR3 reads CASKISGTGGEGSNQPQHF. As DNA, the CDR3 is TGTGCCAGTAAGATCTCCGGGACAGGGGGTGAAGGTAGCAATCAGCCCCAGCATTTT.

V is TRBV5-1 and J is TRBJ1-4, with a tentative D call TRBD1 (6 bases). The V gene lost 0 bases and the J gene lost 8 bases, with 11 bases spanning the gap. CDR1 and CDR2 from the germline V gene are SGHRS and YFSETQ. This CDR3 is 14 amino acids long. CDR3 sequence (DNA): TGCGCCAGCAGCTTGGGACAGGCATACGAAAAACTGTTTTTT. This sequence encodes CASSLGQAYEKLFF.

The V call is TRBV10-2, the J call TRBJ2-7; 8 nucleotides line up with TRBD1. Unmatched junction bases numbered 7, after V lost 6 bases and J lost 0 bases. The germline CDR1 and CDR2 sequences are WSHSY and SAAADI. This CDR3 is 15 amino acids long. The CDR3 coding sequence is TGCGCCAGCAGCGAAGACAGGGGATCCTCCTACGAGCAGTACTTC. Translating gives CASSEDRGSSYEQYF.

This clone was seen once. The gene calls are TRBV19 and TRBJ2-7, with 9 positions matching TRBD2. Looked up from germline, CDR1 is LNHDA and CDR2 is SQIVND (reference sequence). The CDR3 contains 13 residues. The junction had 11 bases not matched to a gene; V was cut back by 11 bases and J by 6 bases. The CDR3 here is CASSLGLATEQYF. Here the CDR3 DNA reads TGTGCCTCTTCGTTAGGACTAGCGACCGAGCAGTACTTC. The full variable domain, in which reference TRBV19 and TRBJ2-7 provide the parts outside the CDR3, is DGGITQSPKYLFRKEGQNVTLSCEQNLNHDAMYWYRQDPGQGLRLIYYSQIVNDFQKGDIAEGYSVSREKKESFPLTVTSAQKNPTAFYLCASSLGLATEQYFGPGTRLTVT.

The chain links TRBV9 to TRBJ1-2; no reliable D call. With 3 bases removed from V and 7 bases from J, the gap between germline ends came to 13 bases. The V gene's germline CDR1 is SGDLS and CDR2 YYNGEE. This CDR3 region has 13 residues. CDR3 nucleotide sequence: TGTGCCAGCAGCGCAGGCCCTATAGGTGGCTACACCTTC. This codes for CASSAGPIGGYTF.

J is TRBJ1-1 and V is TRBV7-8; D uncertain. Germline CDR1 and CDR2: SGHVS and FQNEAQ. The CDR3 consists of 15 residues. Trimming cost V 6 bases and J 1 base, with 15 bases left between them. DNA for the CDR3: TGTGCCAGCAGTCGCGGCCTTAGAGGGAACACTGAAGCTTTCTTT. This codes for CASSRGLRGNTEAFF. The full variable domain, completed using reference TRBV7-8 and TRBJ1-1, is GAGVSQSPRYKVAKRGQDVALRCDPISGHVSLFWYQQALGQGPEFLTYFQNEAQLDKSGLPSDRFFAERPEGSVSTLKIQRTQQEDSAVYLCASSRGLRGNTEAFFGQGTRLTVV.

The gene calls are TRBV27 and TRBJ2-1, with 8 nucleotides matching TRBD2. The CDR3 sequence is 14 residues long. V trimming: 4 bases; J trimming: 6 bases; junction bases outside the gene matches: 5. CDR1 and CDR2 (germline): MNHEY, SMNVEV (reference sequence). CDR3 bases: TGTGCCAGCAGTTCAACCGGGACTAGCAATGAGCAGTTCTTC. Translation gives CASSSTGTSNEQFF.

The chain joins TRBV5-1 to TRBJ1-1; D is uncertain. The CDR3 is made up of 12 amino acids. V dropped 3 bases and J dropped 1 base, with 4 bases sitting between them. Germline V CDR1 and CDR2: SGHRS, YFSETQ. The CDR3 sequence: CASSSANTEAFF. The CDR3, as DNA: TGCGCCAGCAGCTCGGCGAACACTGAAGCTTTCTTT.

J is TRBJ2-7 and V is TRBV27; D perhaps matches TRBD1 (6 bases). Trimming pared 5 bases from V and 3 bases from J, leaving 14 bases between. From germline, CDR1 is MNHEY and CDR2 SMNVEV (reference sequence). This CDR3 comprises 14 residues. The CDR3 is CASSQWDNHYEQYF. CDR3 sequence (DNA): TGTGCCAGCAGTCAGTGGGACAACCACTACGAGCAGTACTTC.

This chain connects TRBV7-3 to TRBJ1-3; D unclear. From germline, CDR1 is SGHTA and CDR2 FQGTGA. This CDR3 contains 14 residues. V gave up 5 bases and J gave up 3 bases, with 11 bases separating them. The CDR3 loop reads CASSPTSDGNTIYF. CDR3 DNA: TGTGCCAGCAGCCCCACCTCGGATGGAAACACCATATATTTT.